This T cell receptor (beta chain) emerged from a study of blood T cell repertoires in COVID-19. As processed by the authors: Nucleated cell counts were estimated from reference gene primer amplification. Assay used: immunoSEQ multiplex PCR; TCRdb lists only in-frame clones, some missing. The V and J calls and clone size are taken from that table; D and trimming were inferred from the DNA. The repertoire has about 21,000 clones, 83% of them found once; the top ten carry 5% to 7%. Germline V lookup: CDR1 KGHDR, CDR2 SFDVKD. This CDR3 is 11 amino acids long. V was pared by 7 bases and J by 7 bases, with 7 bases between.

This clonotype originated in a human donor in a cohort sampled during active COVID-19. J is TRBJ1-3 and V is TRBV24-1, with D tentatively TRBD1 (5 bases). Sample: peripheral blood. CDR3 protein: CATSTGNTIYF. DNA for the CDR3: TGTGCCACCAGCACAGGTAACACCATATATTTT.